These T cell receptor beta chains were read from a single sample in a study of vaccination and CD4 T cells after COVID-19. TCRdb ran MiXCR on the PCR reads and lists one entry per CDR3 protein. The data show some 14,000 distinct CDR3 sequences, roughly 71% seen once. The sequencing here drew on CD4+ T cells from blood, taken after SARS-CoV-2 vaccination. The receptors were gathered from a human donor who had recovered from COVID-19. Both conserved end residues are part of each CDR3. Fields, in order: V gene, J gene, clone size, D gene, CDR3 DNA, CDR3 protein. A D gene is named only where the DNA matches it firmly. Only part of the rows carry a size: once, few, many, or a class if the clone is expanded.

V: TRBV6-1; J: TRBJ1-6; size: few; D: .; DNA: TGTGCCAGCAGCAGGGGAAGTAATTCACCCCTCCACTTT; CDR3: CASSRGSNSPLHF
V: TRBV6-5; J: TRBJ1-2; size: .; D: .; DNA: TGTGCCAGCAGTTCGGACAGATACTATGGCTACACCTTC; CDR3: CASSSDRYYGYTF
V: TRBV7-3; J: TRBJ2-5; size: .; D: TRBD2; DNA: TGTGCCAGCAGCTCTAGCGGGAAAGAGACCCAGTACTTC; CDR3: CASSSSGKETQYF
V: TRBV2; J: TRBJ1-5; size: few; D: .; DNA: TGTGCCAGCAGTGTTGAGAGCAATCAGCCCCAGCATTTT; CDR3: CASSVESNQPQHF
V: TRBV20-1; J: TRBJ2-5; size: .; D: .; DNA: TGCAGTGGACAACAAGAGACCCAGTACTTC; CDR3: CSGQQETQYF
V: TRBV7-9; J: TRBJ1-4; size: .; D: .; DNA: TGTGCCAGCAGCTGGGACCCTAATGAAAAACTGTTTTTT; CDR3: CASSWDPNEKLFF
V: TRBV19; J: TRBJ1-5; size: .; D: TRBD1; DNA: TGTGCCAGTAGTATACCCAACAGGGGAGGCAATCAGCCCCAGCATTTT; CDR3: CASSIPNRGGNQPQHF
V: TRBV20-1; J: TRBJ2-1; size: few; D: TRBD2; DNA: TGCAGTGCTACGGGTTCCCTAGCGGGAGCCCCGGAGCAGTTCTTC; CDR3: CSATGSLAGAPEQFF
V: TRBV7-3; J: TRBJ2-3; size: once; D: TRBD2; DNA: TGTGCCAGCAGCTTAAATGCGGGAGTGGCAGATACGCAGTATTTT; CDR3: CASSLNAGVADTQYF
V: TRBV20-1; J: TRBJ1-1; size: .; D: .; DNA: TGCAGTGCTAGAGAGCTAGGGGAAGCTTTCTTT; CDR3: CSARELGEAFF
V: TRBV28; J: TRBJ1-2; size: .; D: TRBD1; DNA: TGTGCCAGCAGTTTACCCATGGGGGGACAGGGGGCTGGTGGCTACACCTTC; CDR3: CASSLPMGGQGAGGYTF